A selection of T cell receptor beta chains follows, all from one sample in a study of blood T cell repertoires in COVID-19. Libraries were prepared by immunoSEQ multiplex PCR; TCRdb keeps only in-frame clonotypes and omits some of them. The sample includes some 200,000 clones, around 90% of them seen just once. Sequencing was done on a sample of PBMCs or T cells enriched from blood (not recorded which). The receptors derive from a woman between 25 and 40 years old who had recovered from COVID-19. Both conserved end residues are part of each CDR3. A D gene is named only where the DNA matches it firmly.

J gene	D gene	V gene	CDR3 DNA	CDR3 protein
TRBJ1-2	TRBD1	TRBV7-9	TGTGCCAGCAGCCCGACCCGACAGGGGTTCGGCTACACCTTC	CASSPTRQGFGYTF
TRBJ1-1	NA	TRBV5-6	TGTGCCAGCAGCCTTTTGGGGGCTAGTAGGAACACTGAAGCTTTCTTT	CASSLLGASRNTEAFF
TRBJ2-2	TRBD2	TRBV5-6	TGTGCCAGCAGCCCGGGACTAGCGGGCACCGGGGAGCTGTTTTTT	CASSPGLAGTGELFF
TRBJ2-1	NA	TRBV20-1	TGCAGTGCTGCGTCCTACAATGAGCAGTTCTTC	CSAASYNEQFF
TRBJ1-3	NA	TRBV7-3	TGTGCCAGCAGCGCCAATATTGGGGGCGACACCATATATTTT	CASSANIGGDTIYF
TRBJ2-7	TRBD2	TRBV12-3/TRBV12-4	TGTGCCAGCAGTTTATCGGGAGGTTACGAGCAGTACTTC	CASSLSGGYEQYF
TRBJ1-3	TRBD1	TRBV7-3	TGTGCCAGCAGTCCCACAGGGGGCGAAAACACCATATATTTT	CASSPTGGENTIYF
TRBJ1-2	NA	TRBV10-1	TGCGCCAGCAGAGCGGTAAAGACGAACTATGGCTACACCTTC	CASRAVKTNYGYTF
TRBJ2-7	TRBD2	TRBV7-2	TGTGCCAGCAGCTTAAGCGCTAGTGGCGGGGGTACCCACGAGCAGTACTTC	CASSLSASGGGTHEQYF
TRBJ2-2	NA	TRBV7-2	TGTGCCAGCAGTTTAGACAGCGGACGGACCGGGGAGCTGTTTTTT	CASSLDSGRTGELFF